This TCR beta chain is from a study of early stage breast cancer tumors. This CDR3 comprises 12 residues. Per germline, CDR1 GTSNPN and CDR2 SVGIG (reference sequence). V gave up 0 bases and J gave up 4 bases, with 5 bases separating them. Profiled with immunoSEQ multiplex PCR; TCRdb holds only in-frame clones, not every one. Of 45,000 to 65,000 clones in the sample, around 80% were seen once. The source of this sequence is a person in their 40s with breast cancer. The V gene is TRBV30, the J gene TRBJ2-3; no clear D. Material for sequencing was blood. The CDR3 nucleotides read TGTGCCTGGAGTGTATCGGCAGATACGCAGTATTTT. Translation: CAWSVSADTQYF.